This T cell receptor beta chain was sequenced during a study of cytomegalovirus exposure and HLA in healthy donors. Study results and limitations: Association with HLA alleles at 0.05 false discovery rate was found for 16,951 TCR beta sequences in a later analysis. In an earlier analysis, productive rearrangement rates for most beta V segments clustered near 87% or 30%. Later on, an analysis found that several of the most significant clusters appeared to be linked to common viral pathogens, which included parvovirus B19.

CDR1 and CDR2 (germline): MRHNA, SNTAGT. CDR3 size: 13 residues. The V end lost 6 bases, the J end lost 6 bases, and 14 bases lay between the germline ends. This clone has a handful of counts. Its antigen is still unknown. With 60 Vbeta and 13 Jbeta primers, the PCR was carried out. Clones were sequenced by immunoSEQ multiplex PCR, and TCRdb holds only the in-frame ones, with some missing. This sample has about 160,000 clones, with 84% found just once. This receptor was taken from a man aged 18 to 30 in good health and CMV-seronegative. The J gene is TRBJ1-1, the V gene TRBV6-4; TRBD1 is a possible D gene (6 bases). Sequenced: PBMCs. The CDR3 sequence is CASSNEGGSEAFF. Written as DNA, the CDR3 is TGTGCCAGCAGCAACGAGGGGGGGTCTGAAGCTTTCTTT.